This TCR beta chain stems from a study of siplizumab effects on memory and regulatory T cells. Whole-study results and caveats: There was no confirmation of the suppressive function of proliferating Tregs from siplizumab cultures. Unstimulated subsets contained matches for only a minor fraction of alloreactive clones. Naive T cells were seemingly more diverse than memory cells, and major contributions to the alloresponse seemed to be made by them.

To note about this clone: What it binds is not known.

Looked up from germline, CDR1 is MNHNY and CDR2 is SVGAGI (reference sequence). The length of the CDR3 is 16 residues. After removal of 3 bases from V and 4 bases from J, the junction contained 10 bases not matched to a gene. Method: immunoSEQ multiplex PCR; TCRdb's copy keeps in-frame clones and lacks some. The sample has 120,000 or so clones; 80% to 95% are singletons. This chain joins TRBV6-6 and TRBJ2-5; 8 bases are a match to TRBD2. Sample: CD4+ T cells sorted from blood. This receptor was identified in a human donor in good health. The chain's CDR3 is CASSYISGASGETQYF. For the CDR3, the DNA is TGTGCCAGCAGTTATATTAGCGGGGCTTCGGGAGAGACCCAGTACTTC.